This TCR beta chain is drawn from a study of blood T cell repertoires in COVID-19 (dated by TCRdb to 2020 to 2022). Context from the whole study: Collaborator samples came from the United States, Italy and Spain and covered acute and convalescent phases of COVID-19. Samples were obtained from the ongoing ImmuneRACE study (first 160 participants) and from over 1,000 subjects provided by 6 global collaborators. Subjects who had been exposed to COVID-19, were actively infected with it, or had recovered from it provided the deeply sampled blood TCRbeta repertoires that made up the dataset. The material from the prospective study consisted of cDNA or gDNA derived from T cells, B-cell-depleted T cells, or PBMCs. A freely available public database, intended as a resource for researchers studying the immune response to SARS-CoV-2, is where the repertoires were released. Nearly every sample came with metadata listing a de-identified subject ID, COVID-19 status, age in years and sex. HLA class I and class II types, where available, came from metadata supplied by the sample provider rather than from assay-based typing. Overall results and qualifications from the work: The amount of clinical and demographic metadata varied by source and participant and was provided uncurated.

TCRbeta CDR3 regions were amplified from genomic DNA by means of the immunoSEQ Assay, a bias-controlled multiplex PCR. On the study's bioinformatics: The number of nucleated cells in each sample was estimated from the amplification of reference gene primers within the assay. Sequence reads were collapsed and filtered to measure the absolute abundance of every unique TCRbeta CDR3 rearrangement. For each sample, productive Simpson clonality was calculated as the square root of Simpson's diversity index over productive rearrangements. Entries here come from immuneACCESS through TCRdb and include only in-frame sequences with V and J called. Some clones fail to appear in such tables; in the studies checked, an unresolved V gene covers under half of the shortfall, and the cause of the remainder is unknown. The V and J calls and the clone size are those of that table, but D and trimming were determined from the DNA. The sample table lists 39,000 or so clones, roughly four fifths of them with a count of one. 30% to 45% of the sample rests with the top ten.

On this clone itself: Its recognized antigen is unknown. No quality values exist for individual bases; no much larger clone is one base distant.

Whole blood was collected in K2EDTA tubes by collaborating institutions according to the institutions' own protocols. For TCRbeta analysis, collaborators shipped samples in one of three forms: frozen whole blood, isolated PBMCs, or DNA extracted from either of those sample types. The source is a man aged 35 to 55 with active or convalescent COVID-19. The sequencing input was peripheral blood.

The CDR3 here reads CASSLRQGKNEQFF. The nucleotides read TGTGCCAGCAGCTTACGACAGGGAAAGAATGAGCAGTTCTTC. The V and J genes are TRBV5-4 and TRBJ2-1; 7 bases in the middle match TRBD1. Taken from the germline V gene (reference sequence), the CDR1 and CDR2 loops are SGHNT and YYREEE. Taken from cysteine to phenylalanine, the CDR3 has 14 residues. The read is trimmed to its CDR3 DNA, 42 bases read in frame from base 1. V lost 2 bases and J lost 7 bases, and the count of bases not matched to a germline gene is 6.